This T cell receptor (beta chain) appears in the sequencing data of a study of cytomegalovirus exposure and HLA in healthy donors. Germline values: CDR1 MNHEY, CDR2 SVGAGI. Germline trimming cut 6 bases from V and 13 bases from J; bases unmatched to any gene: 18. The CDR3 covers 15 residues. 13 Jbeta primers and 60 Vbeta primers were used for the PCR. Repertoires were generated with immunoSEQ multiplex PCR, while TCRdb's copy carries only in-frame clones and drops some. Among roughly 82,000 clones, roughly 72% were seen once, and the ten largest hold approximately 6%. The rearrangement uses TRBV6-5 and TRBJ2-1, with 7 bases fitting TRBD2. The origin of this receptor is a woman aged 45-65 years in good health and CMV-seropositive. The sequenced material came from PBMCs. DNA for the CDR3: TGTGCCAGCAGAGAACTAGCGCCAGCGCAGTTCCCCCAGTTCTTC. This sequence encodes CASRELAPAQFPQFF.